These 8 T cell receptor beta chains came from one sample sequenced in a study of type 1 regulatory T cells. MiXCR was run by TCRdb on the reads, yielding one entry per CDR3 protein. The repertoire holds about 42,000 distinct CDR3 sequences, over 9% seen once, with approximately 8% in the top ten. These receptors lack a known antigen. Sample: cultured non-Tr1 T cells, either the whole culture or a sorted T cell fraction (not recorded which). The receptors derive from a human donor in good health.

Remarks on this clonotype: This clone may be a read error of a much larger clone one base away. This rearrangement joins TRBV20-1 to TRBJ2-7; possible D gene TRBD2, 5 bases. Looked up from germline, CDR1 is DFQATT and CDR2 is SNEGSKA (reference sequence). V was pared by 5 bases and J by 6 bases, with 11 bases between. The CDR3 spans 11 residues. The CDR3 DNA reads TGCAGTGCTGACCTAGCTAGCGAGCAGTACTTC. Translation gives CSADLASEQYF.

At least ten counts were recorded for this clonotype. The V and J genes are TRBV18 and TRBJ2-7; D ambiguous. The CDR3 totals 16 residues. The germline gives CDR1 KGHSH, CDR2 LQKENI. V shed 2 bases and J shed 0 bases, with 14 bases lying between them. The DNA for the CDR3 is TGTGCCAGCTCACCAACGAGGACGCCAAGCTCCTACGAGCAGTACTTC. Translated: CASSPTRTPSSYEQYF.

This clonotype has a handful of counts. V gene TRBV15 combines with J gene TRBJ1-4; D may be TRBD1 (6 bases). Germline V gene lookup returns CDR1 LNHNV and CDR2 YYDKDF (reference sequence). V was cut by 0 bases and J by 4 bases, with 12 bases left in between. There are 16 residues in the CDR3. CDR3 sequence: CATSRDRTGFNEKLFF. The CDR3 DNA follows: TGTGCCACCAGCAGAGACCGAACAGGGTTTAATGAAAAACTGTTTTTT.

This clonotype showed up just a few times. The genes are TRBV11-2 and TRBJ2-4; D might be TRBD1 (6 bases). CDR1 SGHAT and CDR2 FQNNGV come from the germline V gene. The V gene lost 1 base and the J gene lost 15 bases, with 13 bases spanning the gap. The CDR3 extends over 12 amino acids. In DNA, the CDR3 is TGTGCCAGCAGCTTAGTTGGGGGCAGGGTGTACTTC. Its protein is CASSLVGGRVYF. Filled out from reference TRBV11-2 and TRBJ2-4, the complete variable domain reads EAGVAQSPRYKIIEKRQSVAFWCNPISGHATLYWYQQILGQGPKLLIQFQNNGVVDDSQLPKDRFSAERLKGVDSTLKIQPAKLEDSAVYLCASSLVGGRVYFGAGTRLSVL.

This clonotype occurred a few times. The V gene is TRBV5-4, the J gene TRBJ2-5; 8 bases fit TRBD1. After removal of 3 bases from V and 6 bases from J, the junction contained 4 bases not matched to a gene. There are 13 residues in the CDR3. Germline CDR1 SGHNT, CDR2 YYREEE (reference sequence). CDR3: CASSSDREKTQYF. The DNA for the CDR3 is TGTGCCAGCAGCTCGGACAGGGAAAAGACCCAGTACTTC.

This clonotype has at least ten counts. This chain joins TRBV10-3 and TRBJ1-1; D may be TRBD1 (5 bases). Looked up from germline, CDR1 is ENHRY and CDR2 is SYGVKD. V gave up 4 bases and J gave up 7 bases, with 7 bases separating them. CDR3 length: 11 amino acids. CDR3 nucleotide sequence: TGTGCCATCAGTGGCCAGGGTGAAGCTTTCTTT. Translating gives CAISGQGEAFF.

This clonotype has at least ten counts. The chain carries TRBV28 and TRBJ2-2, with D tentatively TRBD1 or TRBD2 (6 bases each). Germline V gene lookup returns CDR1 MDHEN and CDR2 SYDVKM. The V and J ends lost 3 bases and 13 bases respectively, with 21 bases between them. CDR3 size: 15 residues. The CDR3 protein is CASSLRGADTGLLFF. The CDR3 DNA reads TGTGCCAGCAGTTTGAGGGGGGCCGATACAGGGCTGCTGTTTTTT.

The chain recombines TRBV20-1 with TRBJ2-7; D is unresolved. Between the trimmed V and J ends, which lost 6 bases and 3 bases, there was a span of 15 bases. The CDR3 runs 13 residues. From germline, CDR1 is DFQATT and CDR2 SNEGSKA (reference sequence). The CDR3 region has the DNA TGCAGTGCCCCGACTGGGAATTTCTACGAGCAGTACTTC. Amino acid sequence: CSAPTGNFYEQYF.